This T cell receptor (beta chain) was recorded in a study of identical twins. Study findings and constraints: There were fewer insertions in abundant cord blood beta clonotypes, but memory repertoires showed no such pattern. Models underpredicted monozygotic twin sharing of out-of-frame TCR alpha. Because invariant MAIT and iNKT cells could be present, zero-insertion analyses could be partly confounded.

The CDR3 consists of 13 residues. V was cut by 4 bases and J by 2 bases, with 11 bases left in between. Germline assignment: CDR1 SQVTM and CDR2 ANQGSEA. This clonotype has a count of ten or more. No antigen is known for it. TCRdb reprocessed the 5' RACE reads with MiXCR, giving one entry per CDR3 protein. The table includes about 690,000 distinct CDR3 sequences, 5.5% to 6.5% detected once. The rearrangement links TRBV29-1 to TRBJ1-1; D gene unclear. The TCR comes from a man younger than 30 in good health. Sequenced material: naive T cells sorted from blood. CDR3 coding DNA: TGCAGCGTTGCGACTCGACTCAACACTGAAGCTTTCTTT. Translating gives CSVATRLNTEAFF.